This entry features one T cell receptor (beta chain) sequence. The data originate from a study of blood T cell repertoires in COVID-19. The CDR3 spans 15 residues. Germline lookup yields CDR1 LNHNV and CDR2 YYDKDF (reference sequence). The V end was cut by 2 bases, the J end by 4 bases, with 14 bases between. TCRdb's table, derived via immunoSEQ multiplex PCR, lists solely in-frame clones and lacks some. The sample includes fewer than 600,000 clones, around nine tenths of them seen just once. This receptor was obtained from a middle-aged woman who had recovered from COVID-19. The V and J genes are TRBV15 and TRBJ1-2; tentative D call: TRBD1 (5 bases). Sequencing used PBMCs or T cells enriched from blood (not recorded which). The CDR3 region is CATSRRWGEAYGYTF. DNA of the CDR3: TGTGCCACCAGCAGAAGATGGGGGGAGGCCTATGGCTACACCTTC.